This T cell receptor beta chain was retrieved from a study of blood T cell repertoires in COVID-19. Study-wide context: Sources were T cells, B-cell-depleted T cells, or PBMCs; the material itself was cDNA or gDNA.

The CDR3 is 13 residues long. V gave up 0 bases and J gave up 9 bases, with 9 bases separating them. Germline V lookup: CDR1 MNHEY, CDR2 SVGAGI. TCRdb's copy holds only in-frame clones and misses some; the assay was immunoSEQ multiplex PCR. The sample yields 350,000 to 450,000 clones, roughly nine tenths seen once. Participant ages covered about 18 to 95 years across 25 or so US areas. This clone was detected a few times. Sequenced: PBMCs or T cells enriched from blood (not recorded which). V gene TRBV6-5 combines with J gene TRBJ1-5; D is perhaps TRBD1 (5 bases). This clonotype was obtained from a man aged 25 to 45 who had recovered from COVID-19. CDR3 region: CASSYSGQGPQHF. CDR3 bases: TGTGCCAGCAGTTACTCTGGCCAGGGGCCCCAGCATTTT.